This T cell receptor (beta chain) was sequenced in a study of blood T cell repertoires in COVID-19. The assay was immunoSEQ multiplex PCR, and TCRdb's table has in-frame clones only and misses some. The sample has more than 200,000 clones, over 75% seen once; the top ten hold 5% to 6.5%. The sample consisted of peripheral blood. The sequence derives from an elderly man with acute or convalescent COVID-19.

The CDR3 DNA follows: TGCAGCGTTGAACGCTCGGGAATGAGCTCTGGAAACACCATATATTTT. Amino acid sequence: CSVERSGMSSGNTIYF. This chain uses TRBV29-1 with TRBJ1-3; no firm D call. V lost 2 bases to trimming and J lost 0 bases, with 14 bases between them. The germline gives CDR1 SQVTM, CDR2 ANQGSEA. CDR3 length equals 16 residues.